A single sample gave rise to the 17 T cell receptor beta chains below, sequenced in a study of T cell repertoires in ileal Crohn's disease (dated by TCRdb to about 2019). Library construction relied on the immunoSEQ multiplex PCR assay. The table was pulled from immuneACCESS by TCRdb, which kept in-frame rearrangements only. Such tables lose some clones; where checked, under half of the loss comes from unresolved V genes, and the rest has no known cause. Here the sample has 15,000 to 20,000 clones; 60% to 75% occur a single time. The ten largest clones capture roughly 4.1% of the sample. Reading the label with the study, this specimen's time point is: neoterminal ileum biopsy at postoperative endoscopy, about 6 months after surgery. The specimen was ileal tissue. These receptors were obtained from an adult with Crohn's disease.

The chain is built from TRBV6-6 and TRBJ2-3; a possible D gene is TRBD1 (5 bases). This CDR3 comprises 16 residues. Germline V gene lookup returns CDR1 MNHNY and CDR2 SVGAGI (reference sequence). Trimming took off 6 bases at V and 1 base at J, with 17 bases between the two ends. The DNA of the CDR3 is TGTGCCAGCAGCCCTGACAGCCTTACTCGCACAGATACGCAGTATTTT. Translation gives CASSPDSLTRTDTQYF.

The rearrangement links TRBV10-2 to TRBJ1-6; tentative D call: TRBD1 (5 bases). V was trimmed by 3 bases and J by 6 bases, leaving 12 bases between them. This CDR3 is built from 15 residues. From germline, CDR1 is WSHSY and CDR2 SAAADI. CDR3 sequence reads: CASSESLGGNSPLHF. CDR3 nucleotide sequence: TGCGCCAGCAGTGAATCTTTGGGGGGTAATTCACCCCTCCACTTT.

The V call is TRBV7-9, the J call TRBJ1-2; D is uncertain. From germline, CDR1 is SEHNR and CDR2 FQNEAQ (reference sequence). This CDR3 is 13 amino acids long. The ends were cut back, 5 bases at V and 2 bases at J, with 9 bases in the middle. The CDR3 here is CASSTSGNYGYTF. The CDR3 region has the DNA TGTGCCAGCAGCACATCCGGGAACTATGGCTACACCTTC.

CDR3 amino acids: CASSQASGFYSYEQYF. The CDR3 coding sequence is TGCGCCAGCAGCCAAGCAAGCGGGTTTTACTCCTACGAGCAGTACTTC. The chain couples TRBV4-1 to TRBJ2-7; tentative D call: TRBD2 (6 bases). The CDR3 is 16 amino acids. Germline V gene sequence: CDR1 MGHRA, CDR2 YSYEKL. The ends were cut back, 1 base at V and 0 bases at J, with 13 bases in the middle.

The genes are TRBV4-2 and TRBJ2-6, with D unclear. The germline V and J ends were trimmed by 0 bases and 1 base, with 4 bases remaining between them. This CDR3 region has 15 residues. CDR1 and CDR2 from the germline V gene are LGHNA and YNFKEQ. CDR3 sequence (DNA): TGTGCCAGCAGCCAAGATGAGTCTGGGGCCAACGTCCTGACTTTC. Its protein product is CASSQDESGANVLTF.

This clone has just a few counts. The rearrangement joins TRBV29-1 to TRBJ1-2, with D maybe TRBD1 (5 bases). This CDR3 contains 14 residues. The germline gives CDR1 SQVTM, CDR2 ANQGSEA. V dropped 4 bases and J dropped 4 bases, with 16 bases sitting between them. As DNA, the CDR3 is TGCAGCGTTGTGGGGCAGGGCCCTCTCTATGGCTACACCTTC. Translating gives CSVVGQGPLYGYTF.

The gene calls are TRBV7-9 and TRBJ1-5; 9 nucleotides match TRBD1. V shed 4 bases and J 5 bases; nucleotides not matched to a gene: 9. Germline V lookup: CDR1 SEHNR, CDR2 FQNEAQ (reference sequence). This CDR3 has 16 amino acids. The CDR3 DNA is TGTGCCAGCAGCTGGGGGGGGACAGGGTTTGATCAGCCCCAGCATTTT. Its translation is CASSWGGTGFDQPQHF.

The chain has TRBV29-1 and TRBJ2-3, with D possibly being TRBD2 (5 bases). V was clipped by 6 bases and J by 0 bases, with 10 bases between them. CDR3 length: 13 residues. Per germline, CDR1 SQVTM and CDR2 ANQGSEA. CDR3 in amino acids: CSVSSISTDTQYF. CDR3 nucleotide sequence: TGCAGCGTCTCTAGCATTAGCACAGATACGCAGTATTTT.

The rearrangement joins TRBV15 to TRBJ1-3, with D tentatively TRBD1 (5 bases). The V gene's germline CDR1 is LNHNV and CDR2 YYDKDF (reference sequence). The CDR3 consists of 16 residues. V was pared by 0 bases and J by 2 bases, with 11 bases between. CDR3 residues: CATSRDKGAPGNTIYF. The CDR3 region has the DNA TGTGCCACCAGCAGAGATAAAGGGGCTCCTGGAAACACCATATATTTT.

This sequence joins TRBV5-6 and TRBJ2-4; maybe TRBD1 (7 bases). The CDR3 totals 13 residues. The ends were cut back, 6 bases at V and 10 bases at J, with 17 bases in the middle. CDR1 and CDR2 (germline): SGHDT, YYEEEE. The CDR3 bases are TGTGCCAGCACCAGGGGGGACCTGGGAATTCAGTACTTC. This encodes CASTRGDLGIQYF.

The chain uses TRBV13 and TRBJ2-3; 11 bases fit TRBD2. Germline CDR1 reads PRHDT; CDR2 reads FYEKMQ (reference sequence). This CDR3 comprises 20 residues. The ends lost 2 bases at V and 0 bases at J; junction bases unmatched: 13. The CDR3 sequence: CASSLYTRASGRSSTDTQYF. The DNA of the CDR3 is TGTGCCAGCAGCTTATACACCCGTGCTAGCGGGAGGTCTAGCACAGATACGCAGTATTTT.

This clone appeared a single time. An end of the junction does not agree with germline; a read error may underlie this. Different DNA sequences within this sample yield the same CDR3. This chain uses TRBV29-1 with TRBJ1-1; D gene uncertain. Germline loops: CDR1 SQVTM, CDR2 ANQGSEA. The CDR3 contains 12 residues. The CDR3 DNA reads TGCAGCGTTGAAAGAGGGATGACTGAAGCGTTCTTT. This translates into CSVERGMTEAFF.

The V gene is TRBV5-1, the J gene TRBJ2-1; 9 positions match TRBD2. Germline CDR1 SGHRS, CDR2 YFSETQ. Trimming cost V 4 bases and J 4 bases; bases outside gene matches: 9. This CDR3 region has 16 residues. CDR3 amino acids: CASSVTSGLGYNEQFF. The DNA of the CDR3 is TGCGCCAGCAGCGTGACTAGCGGTCTAGGTTACAATGAGCAGTTCTTC.

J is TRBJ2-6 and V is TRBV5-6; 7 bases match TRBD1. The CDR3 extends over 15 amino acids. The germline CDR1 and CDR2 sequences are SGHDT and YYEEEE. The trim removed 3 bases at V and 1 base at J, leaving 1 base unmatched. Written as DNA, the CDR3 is TGTGCCAGCAGCTGGGGACAGTCTGGGGCCAACGTCCTGACTTTC. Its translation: CASSWGQSGANVLTF.

The CDR3 DNA reads as TGTGCCAGCTCACCAGGGTCAGGGAGGCCGCCCCAGCATTTT. Amino acid sequence: CASSPGSGRPPQHF. This sequence joins TRBV18 and TRBJ1-5; a weak D match, TRBD1 (5 bases). V gave up 2 bases and J gave up 9 bases, with 14 bases separating them. The germline gives CDR1 KGHSH, CDR2 LQKENI. CDR3 length equals 14 residues.

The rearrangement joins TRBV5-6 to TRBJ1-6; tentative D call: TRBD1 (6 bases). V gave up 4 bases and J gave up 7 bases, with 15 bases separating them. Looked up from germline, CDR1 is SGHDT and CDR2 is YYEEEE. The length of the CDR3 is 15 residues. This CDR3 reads CASSATGRGNSPLHF. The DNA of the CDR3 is TGTGCCAGCAGCGCTACAGGGAGGGGCAATTCACCCCTCCACTTT.

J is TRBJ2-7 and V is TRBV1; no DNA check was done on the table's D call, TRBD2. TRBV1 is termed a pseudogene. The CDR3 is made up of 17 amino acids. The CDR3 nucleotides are TGCACCCCTAGCCTCGGGACTAGCGGGAGTAGGACCTACGAGCAGTACTTC. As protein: CTPSLGTSGSRTYEQYF.